The rows below give T cell receptor beta chains drawn from one sample of a study of T cell responses to AZD1222 COVID-19 vaccine. Measured with immunoSEQ multiplex PCR; TCRdb has only the in-frame clones, and not every one. The sample lists roughly 120,000 clones; 86% were seen once. The sample in question was peripheral blood, obtained on day 0 of AZD1222 vaccination. Receptor source: an adult in good health. Both conserved end residues are part of each CDR3. The order of the fields is V gene, clone size, D gene, J gene, CDR3 DNA, CDR3 protein. The D gene is left open where the match is weak. For some rows the clone size is stated as once, few or many, or as a class when expanded; others skip it.

TRBV20-1	-	-	TRBJ2-7	TGCAGTGCTAGCCAGGGGAACGAGCAGTACTTC	CSASQGNEQYF
TRBV6-5	-	-	TRBJ1-6	TGTGCCAGCCTAGGGGCTGCTCCCAATAATTCACCCCTCCACTTT	CASLGAAPNNSPLHF
TRBV5-8	once	-	TRBJ1-5	TGTGCCAGCAGCCGGGACAGCAATCAGCCCCAGCATTTT	CASSRDSNQPQHF
TRBV30	-	TRBD1	TRBJ1-1	TGTGCCTGGAGTGTAACAGGGGGATCTCCTGAAGCTTTCTTT	CAWSVTGGSPEAFF
TRBV5-1	few	-	TRBJ2-2	TGCGCCAGCAGCCCGGTGGGGGGTCCGTTAGGCACCGGGGAGCTGTTTTTT	CASSPVGGPLGTGELFF
TRBV3-1/TRBV3-2	-	-	TRBJ2-5	TGTGCCAGCGAACCAGGGTTTGGCGCAAGGCCACAAGAGACCCAGTACTTC	CASEPGFGARPQETQYF
TRBV11-2	-	-	TRBJ2-1	TGTGCCAGCAGCCTAGGGGGGGTAGCTGACTCCTACAATGAGCAGTTCTTC	CASSLGGVADSYNEQFF
TRBV28	-	-	TRBJ1-3	TGTGCCAGCTTCTCCGGGAAAAGGCGTGGAAACACCATATATTTT	CASFSGKRRGNTIYF
TRBV19	-	TRBD1	TRBJ1-5	TGTGCCAGTAGTCCGAGGGGACAGGGGACGGGCAATCAGCCCCAGCATTTT	CASSPRGQGTGNQPQHF
TRBV29-1	-	-	TRBJ2-6	TGCAGCGTTGCCCAACAGTCTGGGGCCAACGTCCTGACTTTC	CSVAQQSGANVLTF
TRBV11-2	-	-	TRBJ1-4	TGTGCCAGCAGCTTAGGGGGTACAACTAATGAAAAACTGTTTTTT	CASSLGGTTNEKLFF
TRBV7-9	once	-	TRBJ1-2	TGTGCCATCCCCCGCCCCGAGAGCGGCTACACCTTC	CAIPRPESGYTF
TRBV9	-	-	TRBJ2-3	TGTGCCAGCAGCGTAGGACTGCAAATGAGCACAGATACGCAGTATTTT	CASSVGLQMSTDTQYF
TRBV16	-	TRBD2	TRBJ2-7	TGTGCCAGCAGCCCACTAGCGGGAGACGAAGACGAGCAGTACTTC	CASSPLAGDEDEQYF